Described below is a single T cell receptor beta chain sequence and its context. What it recognizes is unknown. This sample was included in a study of molecular identifiers for immune sequencing clone quantification. Study as a whole: Across replicate runs, RNA obtained from around 20,000 or 100,000 naive CD8 cells was divided into five, with four undergoing sequencing. The study's findings and limits: Underestimation of highly expanded clone sizes could arise where identical TCR molecules share a barcode.

The bulk TCR libraries were made with methods described before and with listed TCR primers. TCRdb reanalysed the PCR reads using MiXCR and keeps one entry per CDR3 protein. Of around 470,000 distinct CDR3 sequences listed, roughly a fifth are singletons. CDR1 and CDR2 (germline): SEHNR, FQNEAQ (reference sequence). Trimming at V came to 1 base and at J to 3 bases, leaving 9 bases not matched to a gene. The CDR3 totals 17 residues. The sequence came from a human donor in good health. Some libraries in this study had Jurkat cell RNA spiked in. The J gene is TRBJ1-1, the V gene TRBV7-9, with 9 positions matching TRBD1. Sequenced: naive CD8+ T cells from blood, with Jurkat cell RNA spiked in. Described subset: FACS-sorted CD8+CD4-CCR7+CD45RA+ naive T cells. CDR3 in amino acids: CASSLVPGQGPDTEAFF. The CDR3 region has the DNA TGTGCCAGCAGCTTAGTTCCGGGACAGGGACCCGACACTGAAGCTTTCTTT. Looking up the rest from reference TRBV7-9 and TRBJ1-1 gives the full variable domain: DTGVSQNPRHKITKRGQNVTFRCDPISEHNRLYWYRQTLGQGPEFLTYFQNEAQLEKSRLLSDRFSAERPKGSFSTLEIQRTEQGDSAMYLCASSLVPGQGPDTEAFFGQGTRLTVV.